The 24 T cell receptor beta chains in this list originate from one sample, sequenced in a study of OX40 agonist ivuxolimab in advanced cancers. Libraries were made using the immunoSEQ multiplex PCR assay. Held by TCRdb, this immuneACCESS table contains in-frame sequences only and omits some clones. Under half of the omission traces to an unresolved V gene where checked; the cause of the rest is unknown. For this sample there are under 90,000 clones; more than 80% appear just once. Clones ranked in the top ten supply 0.22% of the sample. The input for sequencing was CD4+ or CD8+ T cells sorted from blood, taken in a trial of the OX40 agonist ivuxolimab. The receptors stem from an adult with an advanced solid tumor such as melanoma, head and neck, liver or kidney cancer.

CDR3 DNA: TGCAGCGCTGGACTAGCCCCCGATACGCAGTATTTT. Protein product: CSAGLAPDTQYF. This rearrangement joins TRBV29-1 to TRBJ2-3, with 8 bases lining up with TRBD2. The V gene's germline CDR1 is SQVTM and CDR2 ANQGSEA. J lost 6 bases, V lost 7 bases, and 6 bases had no gene match. The CDR3 covers 12 residues.

The chain has TRBV6-5 and TRBJ1-1; D is possibly TRBD1 (5 bases). V was trimmed by 7 bases and J by 4 bases, leaving 13 bases between them. Germline assignment: CDR1 MNHEY and CDR2 SVGAGI. The CDR3 loop spans 13 amino acids. CDR3 in amino acids: CASTPPQGTEAFF. Here the CDR3 DNA reads TGTGCCAGCACTCCCCCTCAGGGCACTGAAGCTTTCTTT.

The table lists this clone with a count of one. The chain combines TRBV28 with TRBJ2-5; D perhaps matches TRBD2 (6 bases). There are 13 residues in the CDR3. Trimming shortened V by 4 bases and J by 7 bases, and 13 bases separated the two germline ends. CDR1 and CDR2 (germline): MDHEN, SYDVKM. The CDR3 DNA reads TGTGCCAGCAGTTCCCGACTAGGAGCGACCCAGTACTTC. Residues: CASSSRLGATQYF.

The genes are TRBV10-2 and TRBJ1-2, with TRBD1 matching 7 bases. The V gene end was trimmed by 3 bases and the J gene end by 9 bases; junction bases not matched to a gene: 4. CDR1 and CDR2 (germline): WSHSY, SAAADI. The CDR3 loop spans 12 amino acids. DNA for the CDR3: TGCGCCAGCAGTGACCGGGACAGTCGCTACACCTTC. Translated: CASSDRDSRYTF.

This clone was detected only once. The chain joins TRBV14 to TRBJ2-5; D possibly corresponds to TRBD1 (5 bases). CDR3 size: 15 residues. Trimming stripped 1 base from V and 1 base from J, with 10 bases between. Per the germline V gene, CDR1 is SGHDN and CDR2 is FVKESK. Here the CDR3 reads CASSQAVGPQETQYF. DNA for the CDR3: TGTGCCAGCAGCCAAGCGGTGGGGCCCCAAGAGACCCAGTACTTC.

The gene calls are TRBV7-8 and TRBJ2-7; D unclear. This CDR3 comprises 14 residues. V was trimmed by 1 base and J by 0 bases, leaving 7 bases between them. The V gene's germline CDR1 is SGHVS and CDR2 FQNEAQ. CDR3 region: CASSLEQLSYEQYF. The CDR3, as DNA: TGTGCCAGCAGCTTAGAGCAACTCTCCTACGAGCAGTACTTC.

The chain is built from TRBV23-1 and TRBJ1-3; D remains ambiguous. TRBV23-1 is known as an ORF, though its function is uncertain. The CDR3 extends over 15 amino acids. V was trimmed by 6 bases and J by 0 bases, leaving 12 bases between them. CDR3 bases: TGCGCCAGCAGCCCCCACGGGCCCTCTGGAAACACCATATATTTT. It yields the protein CASSPHGPSGNTIYF.

The chain employs TRBV7-8 and TRBJ1-3; no clear D. Germline CDR1 SGHVS, CDR2 FQNEAQ. The CDR3 totals 14 residues. V gave up 1 base and J gave up 4 bases, with 8 bases separating them. The CDR3 DNA follows: TGTGCCAGCAGCTTAGAGGCAACCGGAAACACCATATATTTT. Translated: CASSLEATGNTIYF.

This chain joins TRBV4-1 and TRBJ2-1; D may be TRBD1 or TRBD2 (6 bases each). Trimming stripped 4 bases from V and 10 bases from J, with 26 bases between. Germline V lookup: CDR1 MGHRA, CDR2 YSYEKL. The CDR3 is 17 amino acids. CDR3 loop: CASSLQGGGRFRGEQFF. The DNA for the CDR3 is TGCGCCAGCAGCCTACAGGGTGGGGGGCGATTTCGGGGCGAGCAGTTCTTC.

This chain connects TRBV12-5 to TRBJ2-5; either TRBD1 or TRBD2 may supply D (5 bases each). CDR3 size: 16 residues. Trimming stripped 7 bases from V and 4 bases from J, with 22 bases between. CDR1 is LGHNT, CDR2 FRNRAP, per germline. The CDR3 nucleotides are TGTGCTAGTGCCTCCGGGGACGGCAGACTTGGAGAGACCCAGTACTTC. Translated: CASASGDGRLGETQYF. The full variable domain, rest sourced from reference TRBV12-5 and TRBJ2-5, is DARVTQTPRHKVTEMGQEVTMRCQPILGHNTVFWYRQTMMQGLELLAYFRNRAPLDDSGMPKDRFSAEMPDATLATLKIQPSEPRDSAVYFCASASGDGRLGETQYFGPGTRLLVL.

This sequence joins TRBV15 and TRBJ2-7; 8 positions agree with TRBD1. This CDR3 region has 14 residues. The junction had 7 bases not matched to a gene; V was cut back by 3 bases and J by 6 bases. Germline-derived CDR1 and CDR2 are LNHNV and YYDKDF (reference sequence). Here the CDR3 reads CATSSSGGWGEQYV. The CDR3 DNA reads as TGTGCCACCAGCAGTTCAGGGGGCTGGGGCGAGCAGTACGTC.

The rearrangement uses TRBV2 and TRBJ1-3; D gene unclear. This CDR3 is 14 amino acids long. CDR1 is SNHLY, CDR2 FYNNEI, per germline. V lost 2 bases and J lost 0, with 5 bases in between. The CDR3 loop reads CASSEQSSGNTIYF. In nucleotides, the CDR3 is TGTGCCAGCAGTGAACAGTCCTCTGGAAACACCATATATTTT.

The CDR3 reads CASSLSGGALNEQFF. The CDR3 DNA reads TGCGCCAGCAGCTTAAGCGGGGGGGCTCTCAATGAGCAGTTCTTC. The rearrangement joins TRBV5-1 to TRBJ2-1; 10 bases align to TRBD2. The V gene's germline CDR1 is SGHRS and CDR2 YFSETQ. The junction had 5 bases not matched to a gene; V was cut back by 2 bases and J by 6 bases. The CDR3 covers 15 residues.

This rearrangement joins TRBV30 to TRBJ1-1; the D is unclear. The CDR3 is 13 amino acids. CDR1 and CDR2 (germline): GTSNPN, SVGIG (reference sequence). Trimming cost V 2 bases and J 5 bases, with 12 bases left between them. The CDR3 loop is CAWSPNTGTEAFF. CDR3 coding DNA: TGTGCCTGGAGTCCAAATACGGGGACTGAAGCTTTCTTT.

This clone showed up just once. The V and J genes are TRBV7-2 and TRBJ2-5; 7 nucleotides agree with TRBD2. J was trimmed by 5 bases and V by 5 bases; bases with no gene match: 11. The CDR3 length is 15 residues. Germline values: CDR1 SGHTA, CDR2 FQGNSA. The CDR3 is CASSPRTSTSETQYF. The CDR3 bases are TGTGCCAGCAGCCCCCGGACTAGTACAAGCGAGACCCAGTACTTC.

The sample holds one count of this clone. The chain is built from TRBV28 and TRBJ1-2, with D possibly being TRBD1 (5 bases). CDR1 and CDR2 from the germline V gene are MDHEN and SYDVKM. This CDR3 is built from 15 residues. Trimming shortened V by 2 bases and J by 7 bases, and 17 bases separated the two germline ends. CDR3 nucleotides: TGTGCCAGCAGTTTAGGGGCGGCTGGGGTGGTTGGCTACACCTTC. This gives the protein CASSLGAAGVVGYTF.

This chain joins TRBV4-1 and TRBJ2-7, with TRBD2 identical over 9 bases. Germline V gene lookup returns CDR1 MGHRA and CDR2 YSYEKL. The CDR3 has 17 amino acids. The V gene end was trimmed by 0 bases and the J gene end by 6 bases; junction bases not matched to a gene: 12. In nucleotides, the CDR3 is TGCGCCAGCAGCCAAGATTTCGTGGGTAGCGGGAGACTCGAGCAGTACTTC. This translates into CASSQDFVGSGRLEQYF.

The count of this clone is one. The V gene is TRBV18, the J gene TRBJ2-5; D uncertain. The CDR3 contains 13 residues. The V gene lost 0 bases and the J gene lost 2 bases, with 4 bases spanning the gap. The germline gives CDR1 KGHSH, CDR2 LQKENI. This chain's CDR3 is CASSPPQQETQYF. The CDR3, as DNA: TGTGCCAGCTCACCACCACAGCAAGAGACCCAGTACTTC.

The chain recombines TRBV30 with TRBJ2-3; D is uncertain. The CDR3 covers 13 residues. Germline CDR1 GTSNPN, CDR2 SVGIG (reference sequence). V was clipped by 0 bases and J by 1 base, with 5 bases between them. In nucleotides, the CDR3 is TGTGCCTGGAGTGTAGGTGGCACAGATACGCAGTATTTT. The encoded protein is CAWSVGGTDTQYF.

The rearrangement uses TRBV5-8 and TRBJ2-7; 11 nucleotides match TRBD1. Germline CDR1 is SGHTS and CDR2 is YDEGEE. With 0 bases clipped from V and 3 bases from J, the junction kept 8 bases outside the gene matches. The CDR3 has 17 residues. The CDR3 loop reads CASSLAGQGADVYEQYF. The CDR3 bases are TGTGCCAGCAGCTTGGCCGGACAGGGGGCTGACGTCTACGAGCAGTACTTC.

This chain uses TRBV5-1 with TRBJ2-3; weak D call: TRBD1 (6 bases). V was trimmed by 4 bases and J by 0 bases, leaving 15 bases between them. The CDR3 runs 16 residues. The germline CDR1 and CDR2 sequences are SGHRS and YFSETQ. The CDR3 region has the DNA TGCGCCAGCAGCACAATAACCAGGGGTAGCACAGATACGCAGTATTTT. It is translated as CASSTITRGSTDTQYF.

On this clone itself: A read error may account for a junction end that differs from germline. J is TRBJ2-1 and V is TRBV4-3, with D possibly being TRBD2 (6 bases). The CDR3 runs 13 residues. Germline loops: CDR1 LGHNA, CDR2 YSLEER. The DNA for the CDR3 is TGCGCCAGCAGCCAAACGACTAGTAGGGGATGGGTCTTC. Protein product: CASSQTTSRGWVF.

The V call is TRBV7-8, the J call TRBJ1-1; weak D call: TRBD1 (5 bases). The CDR3 runs to 15 residues. Germline V gene lookup returns CDR1 SGHVS and CDR2 FQNEAQ. V gave up 1 base and J gave up 5 bases, with 14 bases separating them. The CDR3 DNA follows: TGTGCCAGCAGCTTAGATATGTCAGGGAGGACTGAAGCTTTCTTT. As protein: CASSLDMSGRTEAFF.

The genes are TRBV6-6 and TRBJ2-2; D gene ambiguous. Trimming cost V 8 bases and J 0 bases, with 13 bases left between them. Per germline, CDR1 MNHNY and CDR2 SVGAGI (reference sequence). The CDR3 sequence is 15 residues long. The CDR3 nucleotides are TGTGCCAGCTCGGCAGTTACCGCGAACACCGGGGAGCTGTTTTTT. Residues: CASSAVTANTGELFF.